The 13 T cell receptor beta chains reported below all come from one sample, sequenced in a study of blood T cell repertoires in COVID-19. Sequencing was performed with immunoSEQ multiplex PCR; in TCRdb, only in-frame clones are kept and a portion is missing. The sample contains more than 120,000 clones, over 75% of which appear only once. Source material: PBMCs or T cells enriched from blood (not recorded which). These receptors originate from a man aged 45-60 years in a cohort exposed to, infected with or recovered from COVID-19 (not recorded which).

The genes are TRBV5-6 and TRBJ1-5, with TRBD1 as a possible D gene (5 bases). Per germline, CDR1 SGHDT and CDR2 YYEEEE. Trimming took off 4 bases at V and 7 bases at J, with 21 bases between the two ends. The CDR3 is made up of 16 amino acids. The CDR3 DNA is TGTGCCAGCAGCCAGCTAAGGACAAGCATGAACCAGCCCCAGCATTTT. The encoded protein is CASSQLRTSMNQPQHF.

The chain joins TRBV21-1 to TRBJ2-3; TRBD2 was called by the table and not checked on the DNA. TRBV21-1 is assigned pseudogene status. The CDR3 contains 18 residues. The CDR3 DNA reads as TGTGCCAGCAGTATCGCTAGCGGGAGGGCCGGGGCGGTAGATACGCAGTATTTT. This gives the protein CASSIASGRAGAVDTQYF.

CDR3 residues: CASSLASGPRQGGYTF. For the CDR3, the DNA is TGTGCCAGCAGCTTGGCCTCGGGTCCGCGGCAAGGAGGCTACACCTTC. V usage is TRBV5-5 and J usage is TRBJ1-2; D call uncertain. The CDR3 loop spans 16 amino acids. V lost 0 bases and J lost 8, with 20 bases in between. CDR1 and CDR2 from the germline V gene are SGHKS and YYEKEE (reference sequence).

The chain couples TRBV14 to TRBJ1-2; D is unclear. CDR3 length: 14 amino acids. Deletions cut 0 bases from V and 7 bases from J, with 12 bases between. Germline CDR1 reads SGHDN; CDR2 reads FVKESK. CDR3 loop: CASSQDTGVLGYTF. CDR3 in DNA: TGTGCCAGCAGCCAAGATACGGGAGTCCTTGGCTACACCTTC.

V usage is TRBV11-2 and J usage is TRBJ2-1; a weak D match, TRBD1 (6 bases). Per germline, CDR1 SGHAT and CDR2 FQNNGV. This CDR3 has 14 residues. Trimming stripped 3 bases from V and 4 bases from J, with 10 bases between. The CDR3 protein is CASSLSGQYNEQFF. DNA of the CDR3: TGTGCCAGCAGCTTGTCAGGACAGTACAATGAGCAGTTCTTC.

The gene calls are TRBV27 and TRBJ2-2; the D gene is possibly TRBD2 (7 bases). Trimming stripped 3 bases from V and 6 bases from J, with 8 bases between. Germline values: CDR1 MNHEY, CDR2 SMNVEV (reference sequence). CDR3 length equals 13 residues. CDR3 nucleotides: TGTGCCAGCAGTTTCGGGGGGCCCGGGGAGCTGTTTTTT. It specifies CASSFGGPGELFF.

The genes are TRBV19 and TRBJ2-6, with unresolved D. V was pared by 5 bases and J by 0 bases, with 8 bases between. The CDR3 is 15 amino acids. Germline lookup yields CDR1 LNHDA and CDR2 SQIVND (reference sequence). In DNA, the CDR3 is TGTGCCAGTAGTTCCGGCGGCTCTGGGGCCAACGTCCTGACTTTC. Protein product: CASSSGGSGANVLTF.

The chain uses TRBV27 and TRBJ1-6; D remains unclear. The CDR3 has 16 residues. CDR1 is MNHEY, CDR2 SMNVEV, per germline (reference sequence). Trimming pared 5 bases from V and 8 bases from J, leaving 19 bases between. CDR3 DNA sequence: TGTGCCAGCAGTCCCCTTTTGGGAGGGTATGATTCACCCCTCCACTTT. Its translation: CASSPLLGGYDSPLHF.

This chain connects TRBV20-1 to TRBJ1-1, with a tentative D call TRBD1 (5 bases). V dropped 6 bases and J dropped 7 bases, with 12 bases sitting between them. This CDR3 has 11 residues. The germline V gene encodes CDR1 DFQATT and CDR2 SNEGSKA (reference sequence). CDR3 in amino acids: CSAAGGIEAFF. CDR3 in DNA: TGCAGTGCGGCCGGGGGAATTGAAGCTTTCTTT.

This chain joins TRBV12-3 or TRBV12-4 and TRBJ1-2; tentatively, D is TRBD1 (6 bases). Trimming pared 3 bases from V and 5 bases from J, leaving 10 bases between. The CDR3 consists of 13 residues. The CDR3 loop is CASSFRGEYGYTF. The DNA of the CDR3 is TGTGCCAGCAGTTTCAGGGGCGAATATGGCTACACCTTC.

The chain recombines TRBV3-1 (or the pseudogene TRBV3-2) with TRBJ1-6; 7 nucleotides line up with TRBD1. This CDR3 has 15 amino acids. From germline, CDR1 is LGHDT and CDR2 YNNKEL (reference sequence). With 3 bases clipped from V and 7 bases from J, the junction kept 6 bases outside the gene matches. CDR3 sequence reads: CASSQTGTENSPLHF. In DNA, the CDR3 is TGTGCCAGCAGCCAGACCGGGACAGAGAATTCACCCCTCCACTTT.

The chain carries TRBV19 and TRBJ2-4, with D unclear. There are 14 residues in the CDR3. With 7 bases removed from V and 0 bases from J, the gap between germline ends came to 10 bases. Germline assignment: CDR1 LNHDA and CDR2 SQIVND (reference sequence). CDR3 region: CASNSTIAKNIQYF. The CDR3 coding sequence is TGTGCCAGTAACTCCACGATAGCCAAAAACATTCAGTACTTC.

The chain employs TRBV18 and TRBJ2-5; D unresolved. Germline-derived CDR1 and CDR2 are KGHSH and LQKENI. V was cut by 4 bases and J by 3 bases, with 3 bases left in between. CDR3 length equals 11 residues. The CDR3 DNA is TGTGCCAGCTCACTTAAAGAGACCCAGTACTTC. Its protein product is CASSLKETQYF.